This T cell receptor beta chain was obtained from a study of T cells after somatic rescue of genetic block. The ends were cut back, 2 bases at V and 5 bases at J, with 19 bases in the middle. Germline CDR1 and CDR2: SGHNT and YYREEE (reference sequence). The CDR3 runs 16 residues. Data came from immunoSEQ multiplex PCR; TCRdb stores just in-frame clones and leaves some out. The sample holds some 15,000 clones; about 70% are singletons and the top ten take 25% to 35%. Sequences were obtained from peripheral blood mononuclear cells (PBMCs). The receptor's source is a man younger than 30. This rearrangement joins TRBV5-4 to TRBJ2-5; TRBD2 might be the D (6 bases). The DNA of the CDR3 is TGTGCCAGCAGCTTCGGGGGTTTGGCCCCACAGGAGACCCAGTACTTC. It yields the protein CASSFGGLAPQETQYF.